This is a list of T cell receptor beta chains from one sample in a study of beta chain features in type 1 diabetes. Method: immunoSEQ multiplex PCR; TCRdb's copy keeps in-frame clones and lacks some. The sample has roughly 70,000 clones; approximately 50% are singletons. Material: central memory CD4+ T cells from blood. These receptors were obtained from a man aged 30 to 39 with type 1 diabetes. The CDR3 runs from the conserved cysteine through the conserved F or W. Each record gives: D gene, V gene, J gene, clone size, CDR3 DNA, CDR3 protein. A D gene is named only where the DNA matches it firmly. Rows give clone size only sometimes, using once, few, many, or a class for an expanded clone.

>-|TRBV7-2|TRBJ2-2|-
TGTGCCAGCAGCTTAGATGGCAGGAACACCGGGGAGCTGTTTTTT
CASSLDGRNTGELFF
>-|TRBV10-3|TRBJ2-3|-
TGTGCCATCAGTGAGAGTCGCGGGATAGGCACAGATACGCAGTATTTT
CAISESRGIGTDTQYF
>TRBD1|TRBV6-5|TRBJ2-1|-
TGTGCCAGCAGAGGGACAGCCTACAATGAGCAGTTCTTC
CASRGTAYNEQFF
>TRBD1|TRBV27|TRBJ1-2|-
TGTGCCAGCAGTCCACCATCCCCGACAGGGGAACACTATGGCTACACCTTC
CASSPPSPTGEHYGYTF
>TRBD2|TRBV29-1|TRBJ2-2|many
TGCAGCGTTTACGGGAGGGCCAACACCGGGGAGCTGTTTTTT
CSVYGRANTGELFF
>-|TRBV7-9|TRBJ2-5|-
TGTGCCAGCAGCTTAGCGAGGGGGTTCCAAGAGACCCAGTACTTC
CASSLARGFQETQYF
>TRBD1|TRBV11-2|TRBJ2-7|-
TGTGCCAGCAGCCTACAGGGGGACAAGTACTTC
CASSLQGDKYF
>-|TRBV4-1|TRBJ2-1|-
TGCGCCAGCAGCCAAGAATTCGGGAGCTCCTACAATGAGCAGTTCTTC
CASSQEFGSSYNEQFF
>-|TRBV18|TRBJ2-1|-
TGTGCCAGCTCAACTCAGGGGAAGGGCTCCTACAATGAGCAGTTCTTC
CASSTQGKGSYNEQFF
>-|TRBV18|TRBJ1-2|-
TGTGCCAGCTCACCCGGGGGGTTCGGGGGATCGGATGGCTACACCTTC
CASSPGGFGGSDGYTF
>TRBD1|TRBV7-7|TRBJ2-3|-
TGTGCCAGCAGTCAACAGGGGGCAGATACGCAGTATTTT
CASSQQGADTQYF
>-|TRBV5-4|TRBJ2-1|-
TGTGCCAGCAGCTTGCCCTCTAGCGACCCTAACAATGAGCAGTTCTTC
CASSLPSSDPNNEQFF
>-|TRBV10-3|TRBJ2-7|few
TGTGCCATCAGTGACCCTTCTAAGCGGGCCCCCTACGAGCAGTACTTC
CAISDPSKRAPYEQYF
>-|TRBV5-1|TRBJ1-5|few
TGCGCCAGCAGCCCGGGGTCTCCGCGGTCTCAGCCCCAGCATTTT
CASSPGSPRSQPQHF
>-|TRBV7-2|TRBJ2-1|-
TGTGCCAGCAGCTTAGACCAGCAGGGTGAGCAGTTCTTC
CASSLDQQGEQFF
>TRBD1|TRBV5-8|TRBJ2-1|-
TGTGCCAGCAGCTTGTACAGGGGAAGGAACAATGAGCAGTTCTTC
CASSLYRGRNNEQFF
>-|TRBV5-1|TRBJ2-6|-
TGCGCCAGCAGTTCTCAGGGATCTGGGGCCAACGTCCTGACTTTC
CASSSQGSGANVLTF
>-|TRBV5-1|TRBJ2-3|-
TGCGCCAGCAGCTTTAACAGGGAAGATACGCAGTATTTT
CASSFNREDTQYF
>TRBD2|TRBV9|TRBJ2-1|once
TGTGCCAGCAGCGCACAACCGGGCGGGGGATTTACCTACAATGAGCAGTTCTTC
CASSAQPGGGFTYNEQFF
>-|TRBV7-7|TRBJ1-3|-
TGTGCTAGCAGCCCCGGGACATCGGGGTCTGGAAACACCATATATTTT
CASSPGTSGSGNTIYF
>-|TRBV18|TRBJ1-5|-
TGTGCCAGCTCACCTGGGCAGGGTGACCAGCCCCAGCATTTT
CASSPGQGDQPQHF
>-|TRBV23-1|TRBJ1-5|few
TGCGCCAGCAGCCAAATTCCGGGAACCCGGATCAATCAGCCCCAGCATTTT
CASSQIPGTRINQPQHF
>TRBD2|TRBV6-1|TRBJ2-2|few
TGTGCCAGCGGTTCGGGGGGAGACACCGGGGAGCTGTTTTTT
CASGSGGDTGELFF
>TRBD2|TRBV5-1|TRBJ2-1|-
TGCGCCAGCAGCTTGGCCCCGGGACTAGCGGGGGGGAGAAATGAGCAGTTCTTC
CASSLAPGLAGGRNEQFF
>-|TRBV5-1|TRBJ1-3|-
TGCGCCAGCAGCTTGGAGTCAGGGGAGAGAAACACCATATATTTT
CASSLESGERNTIYF
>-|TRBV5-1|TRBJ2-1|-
TGCGCCAGCAGCTTGACAGGGTTGTCCTACAATGAGCAGTTCTTC
CASSLTGLSYNEQFF
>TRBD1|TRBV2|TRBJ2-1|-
TGTGCCAGCAGTCCTGGAGGGGACAGGGAATACAATGAGCAGTTCTTC
CASSPGGDREYNEQFF
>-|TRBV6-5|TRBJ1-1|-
TGTGCCAGCAGTTACTCGAGGGGGACGGCTGAAGCTTTCTTT
CASSYSRGTAEAFF
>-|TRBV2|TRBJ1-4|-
TGTGCCAGCAGTTCCCCTGGCTGGGAAAAACTGTTTTTT
CASSSPGWEKLFF
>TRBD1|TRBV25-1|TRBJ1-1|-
TGTGCCAGCAGTGATCCGGGACAGGGTGACACTGAAGCTTTCTTT
CASSDPGQGDTEAFF
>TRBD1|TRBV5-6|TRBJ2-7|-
TGTGCCAGCAGCTCATTGGACAGGACCTACGAGCAGTACTTC
CASSSLDRTYEQYF
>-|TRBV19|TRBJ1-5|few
TGTGCCAGTAGGAACCGGGAGGGCAATCAGCCCCAGCATTTT
CASRNREGNQPQHF
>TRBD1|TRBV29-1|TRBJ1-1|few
TGCAGCGTGACGACAGGGGGCAGGAGTACTGAAGCTTTCTTT
CSVTTGGRSTEAFF
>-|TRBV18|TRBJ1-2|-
TGTGCCAGCTCACCAGAGGGGGATAACTATGGCTACACCTTC
CASSPEGDNYGYTF
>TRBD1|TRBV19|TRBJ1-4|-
TGTGCCAGTAGTATGGGACAGGGGGCCACTAATGAAAAACTGTTTTTT
CASSMGQGATNEKLFF
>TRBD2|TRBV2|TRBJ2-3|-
TGTGCCAGCAGGCAACTAGCGGGAGGGCCATTTGATACGCAGTATTTT
CASRQLAGGPFDTQYF
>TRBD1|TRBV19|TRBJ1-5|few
TGTGCCAGTAGTATGGACGGACAGGGAGGTTGGCAGCCCCAGCATTTT
CASSMDGQGGWQPQHF
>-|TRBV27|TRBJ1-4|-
TGTGCCAGCACGGGGTTGGGGTTGGCTAATGAAAAACTGTTTTTT
CASTGLGLANEKLFF
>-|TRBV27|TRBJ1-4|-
TGTGCCAGCAGTCCCCAAAGCATTCCAACTAATGAAAAACTGTTTTTT
CASSPQSIPTNEKLFF
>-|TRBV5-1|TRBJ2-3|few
TGCGCCAGCAGCCCTGGAAGGGAGGCGGGAGATACGCAGTATTTT
CASSPGREAGDTQYF
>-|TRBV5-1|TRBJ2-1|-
TGCGCCAGCAGCTCCACAGGGATCTACAATGAGCAGTTCTTC
CASSSTGIYNEQFF
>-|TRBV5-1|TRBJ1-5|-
TGCGCCAGCAGCTTCGCTCAGGGGTCTCAGCCCCAGCATTTT
CASSFAQGSQPQHF
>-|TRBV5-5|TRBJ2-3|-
TGTGCCAGCAGCTTACCTAGAGGTGCAGATACGCAGTATTTT
CASSLPRGADTQYF
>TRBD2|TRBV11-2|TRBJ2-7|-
TGTGCCAGCAGCTTAGTTGGCGGGGGGTCCCACGAGCAGTACTTC
CASSLVGGGSHEQYF
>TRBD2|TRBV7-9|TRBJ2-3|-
TGTGCCAGCAGCTCCCGACTAGCGGGTAGCACAGATACGCAGTATTTT
CASSSRLAGSTDTQYF
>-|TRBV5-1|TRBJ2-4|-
TGCGCCAGCAGCTTAACGCCCGGAGTGGGAAACATTCAGTACTTC
CASSLTPGVGNIQYF
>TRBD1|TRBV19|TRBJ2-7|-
TGTGCCAGTAGTGCCACGGGGACAGGGTTCTACGAGCAGTACTTC
CASSATGTGFYEQYF
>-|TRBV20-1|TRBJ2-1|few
TGCAGTGCTAGACTACTAGGGAGGCAGTTCTTC
CSARLLGRQFF
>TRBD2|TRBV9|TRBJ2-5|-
TGTGCCAGCAGCGTAGGAGCGGGAGGGAGCCAAGAGACCCAGTACTTC
CASSVGAGGSQETQYF
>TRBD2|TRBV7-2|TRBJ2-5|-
TGTGCCAGCAGCTTATCGGGCGGGAGGGAGACCCAGTACTTC
CASSLSGGRETQYF
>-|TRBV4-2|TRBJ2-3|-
TGTGCCAGCAGCCAAGACGGGGGCACAGATACGCAGTATTTT
CASSQDGGTDTQYF
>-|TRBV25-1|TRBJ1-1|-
TGTGCCAGCAGTGAATCTATGTTCGGGAACACTGAAGCTTTCTTT
CASSESMFGNTEAFF